This T cell receptor beta chain originates from a study of T-cell reconstitution after alpha-beta-depleted transplantation in children. Study-level points and caveats: For some patients, TCRbeta diversity was high at day 60 because of recipient T cells and thymic progenitors that survived. The main origin of T-cell counts and diversity one year after transplant was newly produced T cells. At around two months after transplant, the alpha-beta T cells were reportedly derived from several hundred expanded clones that came from non-depleted graft cells.

The library targeted TCRbeta and was prepared with unique molecular identifiers. MiXCR was run by TCRdb on the PCR reads, yielding one entry per CDR3 protein. This table has around 500,000 distinct CDR3 sequences, more than 20% appearing once. This clonotype has more than one count but fewer than ten. No antigen is known for it. The specimen was PBMCs, mostly from graft donor cells, collected 360 days after TCRalphabeta/CD19-depleted stem cell transplant. The TCR comes from a boy younger than two who had a stem cell transplant for acute myeloid leukemia, so the T cells may come from the graft donor.

In DNA, the CDR3 is TGTGCCAGCAGTTACGCCACAGGGGTTGAAGCTTTCTTT. Protein: CASSYATGVEAFF. The chain has TRBV6-6 and TRBJ1-1; 7 nucleotides align to TRBD1. This CDR3 has 13 amino acids. J was trimmed by 7 bases and V by 2 bases; bases with no gene match: 4. Germline V gene sequence: CDR1 MNHNY, CDR2 SVGAGI (reference sequence).